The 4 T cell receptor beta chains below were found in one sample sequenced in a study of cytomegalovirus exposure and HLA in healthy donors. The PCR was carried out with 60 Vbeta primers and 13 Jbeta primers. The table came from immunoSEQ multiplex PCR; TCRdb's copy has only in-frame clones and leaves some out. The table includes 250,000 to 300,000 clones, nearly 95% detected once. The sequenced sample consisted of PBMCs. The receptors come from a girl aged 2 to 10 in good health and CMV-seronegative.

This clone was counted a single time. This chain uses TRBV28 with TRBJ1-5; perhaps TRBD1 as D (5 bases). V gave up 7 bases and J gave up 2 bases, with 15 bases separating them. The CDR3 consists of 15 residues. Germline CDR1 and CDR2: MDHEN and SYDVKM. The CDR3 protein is CASTPGVRGNQPQHF. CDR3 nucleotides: TGTGCCAGCACCCCGGGGGTAAGGGGCAATCAGCCCCAGCATTTT.

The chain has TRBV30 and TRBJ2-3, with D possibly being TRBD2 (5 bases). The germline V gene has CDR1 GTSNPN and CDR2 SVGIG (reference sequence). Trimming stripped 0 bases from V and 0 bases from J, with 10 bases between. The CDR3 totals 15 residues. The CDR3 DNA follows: TGTGCCTGGAGTGTACAGAGCGGTAGCACAGATACGCAGTATTTT. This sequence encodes CAWSVQSGSTDTQYF.

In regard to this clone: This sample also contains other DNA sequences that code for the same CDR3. CDR3 sequence reads: CASSLVAGGPYEQYF. The CDR3 nucleotides read TGTGCCAGCAGTTTAGTAGCGGGGGGACCCTACGAGCAGTACTTC. The chain employs TRBV27 and TRBJ2-7; TRBD2 aligns across 10 bases. V shed 2 bases, J shed 2 bases, and the junction held 3 bases outside the gene matches. Germline V CDR1 and CDR2: MNHEY, SMNVEV (reference sequence). This CDR3 comprises 15 residues.

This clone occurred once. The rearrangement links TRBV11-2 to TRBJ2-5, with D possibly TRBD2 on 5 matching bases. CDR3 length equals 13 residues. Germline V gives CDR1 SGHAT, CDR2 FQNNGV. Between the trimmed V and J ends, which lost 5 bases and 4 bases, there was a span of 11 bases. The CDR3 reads CASSPRDPETQYF. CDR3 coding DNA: TGTGCCAGCAGCCCCCGGGATCCAGAGACCCAGTACTTC.